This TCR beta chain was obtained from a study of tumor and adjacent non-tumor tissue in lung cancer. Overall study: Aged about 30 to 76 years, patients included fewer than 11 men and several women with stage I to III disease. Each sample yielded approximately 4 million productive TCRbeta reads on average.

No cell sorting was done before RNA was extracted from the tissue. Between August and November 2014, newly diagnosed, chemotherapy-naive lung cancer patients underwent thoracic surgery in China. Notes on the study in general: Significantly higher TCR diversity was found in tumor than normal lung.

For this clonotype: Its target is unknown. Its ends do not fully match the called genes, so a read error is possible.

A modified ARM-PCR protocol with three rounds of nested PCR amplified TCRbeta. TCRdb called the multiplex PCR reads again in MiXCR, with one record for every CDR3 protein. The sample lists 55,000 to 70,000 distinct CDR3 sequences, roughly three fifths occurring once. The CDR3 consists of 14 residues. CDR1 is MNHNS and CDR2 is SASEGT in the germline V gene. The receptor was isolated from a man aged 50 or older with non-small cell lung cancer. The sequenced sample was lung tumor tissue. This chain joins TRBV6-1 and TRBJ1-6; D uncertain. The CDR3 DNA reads TGTACCAGCAGTGCGGGTCCGTATAATTCACCCATCCACTTT. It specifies CTSSAGPYNSPIHF.